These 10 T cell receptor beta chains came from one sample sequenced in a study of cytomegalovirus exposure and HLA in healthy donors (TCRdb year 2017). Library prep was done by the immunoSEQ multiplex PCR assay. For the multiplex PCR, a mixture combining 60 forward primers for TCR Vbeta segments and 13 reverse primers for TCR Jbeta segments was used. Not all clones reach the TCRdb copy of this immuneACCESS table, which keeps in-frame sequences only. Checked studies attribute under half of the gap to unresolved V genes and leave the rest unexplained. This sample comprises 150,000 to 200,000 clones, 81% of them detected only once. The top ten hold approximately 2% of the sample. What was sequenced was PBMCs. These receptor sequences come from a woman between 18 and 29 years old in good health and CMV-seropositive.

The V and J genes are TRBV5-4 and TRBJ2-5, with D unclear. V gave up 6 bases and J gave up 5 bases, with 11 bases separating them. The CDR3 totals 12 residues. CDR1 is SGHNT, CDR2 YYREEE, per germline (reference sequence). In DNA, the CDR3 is TGTGCCAGCACCAAAAACTCGGAGACCCAGTACTTC. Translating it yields CASTKNSETQYF. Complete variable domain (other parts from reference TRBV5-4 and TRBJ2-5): ETGVTQSPTHLIKTRGQQVTLRCSSQSGHNTVSWYQQALGQGPQFIFQYYREEENGRGNFPPRFSGLQFPNYSSELNVNALELDDSALYLCASTKNSETQYFGPGTRLLVL.

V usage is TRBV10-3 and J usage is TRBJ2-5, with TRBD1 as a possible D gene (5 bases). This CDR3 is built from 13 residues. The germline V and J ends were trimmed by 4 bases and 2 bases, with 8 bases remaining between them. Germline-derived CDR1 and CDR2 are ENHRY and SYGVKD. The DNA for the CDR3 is TGTGCCATCAGTGTGGGGCAACAAGAGACCCAGTACTTC. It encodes CAISVGQQETQYF.

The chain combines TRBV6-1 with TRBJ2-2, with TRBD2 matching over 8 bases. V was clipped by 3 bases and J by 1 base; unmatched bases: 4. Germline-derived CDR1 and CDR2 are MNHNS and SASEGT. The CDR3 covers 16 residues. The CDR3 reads CASSELLAGNTGELFF. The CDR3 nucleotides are TGTGCCAGCAGTGAGCTTCTAGCGGGGAACACCGGGGAGCTGTTTTTT.

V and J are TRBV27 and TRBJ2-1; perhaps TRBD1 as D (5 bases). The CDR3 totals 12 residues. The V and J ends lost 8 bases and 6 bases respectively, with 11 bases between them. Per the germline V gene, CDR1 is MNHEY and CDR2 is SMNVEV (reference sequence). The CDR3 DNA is TGTGCCAGCCAGCAGGGATCCAATGAGCAGTTCTTC. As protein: CASQQGSNEQFF.

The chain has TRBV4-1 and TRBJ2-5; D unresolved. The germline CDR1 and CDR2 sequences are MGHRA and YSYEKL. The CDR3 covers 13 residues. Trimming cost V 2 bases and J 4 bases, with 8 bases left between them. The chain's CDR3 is CASSQYNGETQYF. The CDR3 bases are TGCGCCAGCAGCCAATATAACGGAGAGACCCAGTACTTC.

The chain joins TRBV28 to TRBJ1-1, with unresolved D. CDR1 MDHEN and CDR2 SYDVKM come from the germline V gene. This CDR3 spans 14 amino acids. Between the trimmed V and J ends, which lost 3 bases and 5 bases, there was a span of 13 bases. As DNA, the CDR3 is TGTGCCAGCAGTTTCGGGGTCCGCCGGACTGAAGCTTTCTTT. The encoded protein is CASSFGVRRTEAFF. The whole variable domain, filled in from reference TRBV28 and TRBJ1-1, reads DVKVTQSSRYLVKRTGEKVFLECVQDMDHENMFWYRQDPGLGLRLIYFSYDVKMKEKGDIPEGYSVSREKKERFSLILESASTNQTSMYLCASSFGVRRTEAFFGQGTRLTVV.

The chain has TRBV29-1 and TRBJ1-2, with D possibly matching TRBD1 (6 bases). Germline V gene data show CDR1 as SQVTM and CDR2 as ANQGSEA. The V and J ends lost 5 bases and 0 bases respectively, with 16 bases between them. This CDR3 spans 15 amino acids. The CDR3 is CSVRSGDNANYGYTF. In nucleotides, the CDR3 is TGCAGCGTTCGGAGCGGGGACAACGCTAACTATGGCTACACCTTC.

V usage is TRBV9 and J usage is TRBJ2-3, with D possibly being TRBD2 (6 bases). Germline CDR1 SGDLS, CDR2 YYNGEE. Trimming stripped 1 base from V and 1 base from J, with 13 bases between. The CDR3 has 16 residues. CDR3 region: CASSVNPGDGTDTQYF. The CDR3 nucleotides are TGTGCCAGCAGCGTAAACCCGGGGGATGGCACAGATACGCAGTATTTT.

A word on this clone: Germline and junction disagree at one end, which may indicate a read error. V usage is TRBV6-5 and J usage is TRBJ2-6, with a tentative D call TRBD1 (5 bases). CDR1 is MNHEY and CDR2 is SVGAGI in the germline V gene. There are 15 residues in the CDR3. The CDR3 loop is CASKLVQSGANGLTF. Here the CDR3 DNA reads TGTGCCAGCAAACTCGTCCAGTCTGGGGCCAACGGCCTGACTTTC.

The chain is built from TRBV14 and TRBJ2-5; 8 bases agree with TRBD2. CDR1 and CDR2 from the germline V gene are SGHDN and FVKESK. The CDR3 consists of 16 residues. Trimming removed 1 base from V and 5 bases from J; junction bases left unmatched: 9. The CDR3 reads CASSQGAGEEGETQYF. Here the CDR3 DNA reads TGTGCCAGCAGCCAAGGAGCGGGGGAAGAAGGGGAGACCCAGTACTTC.